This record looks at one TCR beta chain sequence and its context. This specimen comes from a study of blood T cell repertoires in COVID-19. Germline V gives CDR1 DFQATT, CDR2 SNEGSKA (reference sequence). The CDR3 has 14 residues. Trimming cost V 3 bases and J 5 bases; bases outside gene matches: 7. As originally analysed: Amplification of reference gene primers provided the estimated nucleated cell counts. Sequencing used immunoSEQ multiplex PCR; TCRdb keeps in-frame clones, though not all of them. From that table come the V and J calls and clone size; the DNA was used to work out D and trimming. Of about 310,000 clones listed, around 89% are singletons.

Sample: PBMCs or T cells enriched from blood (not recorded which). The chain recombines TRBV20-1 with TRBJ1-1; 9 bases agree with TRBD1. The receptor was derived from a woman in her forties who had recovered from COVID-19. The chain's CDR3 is CSASGRDRGTEAFF. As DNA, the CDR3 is TGCAGTGCTAGTGGGCGAGACAGGGGGACTGAAGCTTTCTTT.